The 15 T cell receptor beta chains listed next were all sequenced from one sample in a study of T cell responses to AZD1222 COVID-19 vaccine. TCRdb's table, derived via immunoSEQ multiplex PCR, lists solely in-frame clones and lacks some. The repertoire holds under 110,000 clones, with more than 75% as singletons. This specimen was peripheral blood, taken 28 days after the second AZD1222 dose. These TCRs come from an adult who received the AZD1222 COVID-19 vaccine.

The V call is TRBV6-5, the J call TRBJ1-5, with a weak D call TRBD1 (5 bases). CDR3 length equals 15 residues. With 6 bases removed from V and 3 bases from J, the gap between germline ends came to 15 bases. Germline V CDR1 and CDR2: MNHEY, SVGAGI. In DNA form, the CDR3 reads TGTGCCAGCAGAATTGAGGCAGGGATCAATCAGCCCCAGCATTTT. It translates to CASRIEAGINQPQHF.

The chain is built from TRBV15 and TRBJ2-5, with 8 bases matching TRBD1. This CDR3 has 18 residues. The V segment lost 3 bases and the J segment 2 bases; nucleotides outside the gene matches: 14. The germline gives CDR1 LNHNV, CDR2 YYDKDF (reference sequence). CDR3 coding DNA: TGTGCCACCAGCAGGAGCCTCAGGACAGGGCGGGCGCAAGAGACCCAGTACTTC. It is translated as CATSRSLRTGRAQETQYF.

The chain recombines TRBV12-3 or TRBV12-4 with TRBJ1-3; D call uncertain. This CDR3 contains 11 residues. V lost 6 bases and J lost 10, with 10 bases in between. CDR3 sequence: CASSPTSTIYF. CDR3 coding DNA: TGTGCCAGCAGCCCAACAAGTACCATATATTTT.

CDR3 sequence reads: CASSNVSGSSYNEQFF. In nucleotides, the CDR3 is TGCGCCAGCAGCAATGTTAGCGGGAGCTCCTACAATGAGCAGTTCTTC. This chain uses TRBV5-1 with TRBJ2-1; 9 bases are shared with TRBD2. Trimming removed 4 bases from V and 0 bases from J; junction bases left unmatched: 5. The CDR3 has 16 amino acids. CDR1 and CDR2 from the germline V gene are SGHRS and YFSETQ.

The CDR3 coding sequence is TGCGCCAGCAGCTCTGGAGCGGGGGGGCGATTAGATACGCAGTATTTT. Translating gives CASSSGAGGRLDTQYF. The chain has TRBV5-1 and TRBJ2-3; 10 nucleotides agree with TRBD2. V gave up 3 bases and J gave up 5 bases; unmatched junction bases: 9. The CDR3 contains 16 residues. Germline V gene data show CDR1 as SGHRS and CDR2 as YFSETQ. The complete variable domain, with remaining parts taken from reference TRBV5-1 and TRBJ2-3, reads KAGVTQTPRYLIKTRGQQVTLSCSPISGHRSVSWYQQTPGQGLQFLFEYFSETQRNKGNFPGRFSGRQFSNSRSEMNVSTLELGDSALYLCASSSGAGGRLDTQYFGPGTRLTVL.

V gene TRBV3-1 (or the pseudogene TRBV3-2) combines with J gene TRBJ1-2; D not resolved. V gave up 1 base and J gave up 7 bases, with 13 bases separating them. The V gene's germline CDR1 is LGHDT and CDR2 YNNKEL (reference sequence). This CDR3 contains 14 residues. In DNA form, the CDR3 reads TGTGCCAGCAGCCAAGGCTTCGCTAGGCGTGGCTACACCTTC. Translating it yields CASSQGFARRGYTF.

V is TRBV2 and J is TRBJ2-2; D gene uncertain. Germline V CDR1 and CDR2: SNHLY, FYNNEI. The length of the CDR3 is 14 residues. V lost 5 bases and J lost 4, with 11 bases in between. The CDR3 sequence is CASSREWRTGELFF. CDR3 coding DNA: TGTGCCAGCAGTAGGGAATGGCGCACCGGGGAGCTGTTTTTT.

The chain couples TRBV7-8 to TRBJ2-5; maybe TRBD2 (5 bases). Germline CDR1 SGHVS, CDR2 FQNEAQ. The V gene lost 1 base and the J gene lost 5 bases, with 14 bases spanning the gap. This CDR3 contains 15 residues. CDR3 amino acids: CASSLGGRGRETQYF. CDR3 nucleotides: TGTGCCAGCAGCTTAGGTGGGAGAGGACGGGAGACCCAGTACTTC.

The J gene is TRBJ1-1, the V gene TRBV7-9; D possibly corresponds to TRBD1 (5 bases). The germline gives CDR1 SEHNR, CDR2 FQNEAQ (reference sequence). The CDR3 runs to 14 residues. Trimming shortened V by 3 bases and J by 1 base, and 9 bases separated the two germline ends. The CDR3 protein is CASSLDGQNTEAFF. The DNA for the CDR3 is TGTGCCAGCAGCTTGGACGGACAGAACACTGAAGCTTTCTTT.

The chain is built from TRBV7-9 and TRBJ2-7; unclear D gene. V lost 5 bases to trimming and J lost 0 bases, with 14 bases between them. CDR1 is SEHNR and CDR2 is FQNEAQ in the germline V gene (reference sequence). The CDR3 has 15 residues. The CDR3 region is CASSPLTGNSYEQYF. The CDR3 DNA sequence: TGTGCCAGCAGCCCCCTCACGGGCAACTCCTACGAGCAGTACTTC.

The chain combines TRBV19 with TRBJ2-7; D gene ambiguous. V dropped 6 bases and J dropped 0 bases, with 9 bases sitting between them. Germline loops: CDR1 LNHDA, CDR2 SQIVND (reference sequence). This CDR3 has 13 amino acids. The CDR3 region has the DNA TGTGCCAGTAGCGTCGACAACTCCTACGAGCAGTACTTC. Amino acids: CASSVDNSYEQYF.

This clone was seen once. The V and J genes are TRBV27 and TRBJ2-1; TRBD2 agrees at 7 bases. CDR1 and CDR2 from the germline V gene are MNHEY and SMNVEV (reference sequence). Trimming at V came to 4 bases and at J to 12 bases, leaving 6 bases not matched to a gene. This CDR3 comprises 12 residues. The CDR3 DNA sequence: TGTGCCAGCAGTTCTCCCCCGGGGGGGCAGTTCTTC. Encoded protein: CASSSPPGGQFF.

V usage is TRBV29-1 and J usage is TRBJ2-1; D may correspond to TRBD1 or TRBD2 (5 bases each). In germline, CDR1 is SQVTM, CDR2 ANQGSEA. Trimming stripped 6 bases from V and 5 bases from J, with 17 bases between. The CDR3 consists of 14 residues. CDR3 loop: CSVDTGTHDNEQFF. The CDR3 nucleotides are TGCAGCGTCGACACCGGGACCCACGACAATGAGCAGTTCTTC.

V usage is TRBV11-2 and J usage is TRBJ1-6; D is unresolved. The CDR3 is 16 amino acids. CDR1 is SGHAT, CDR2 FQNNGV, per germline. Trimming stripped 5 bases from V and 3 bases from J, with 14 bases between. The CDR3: CASSPLGVYYNSPLHF. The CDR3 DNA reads TGTGCCAGCAGCCCACTTGGGGTCTACTATAATTCACCCCTCCACTTT.

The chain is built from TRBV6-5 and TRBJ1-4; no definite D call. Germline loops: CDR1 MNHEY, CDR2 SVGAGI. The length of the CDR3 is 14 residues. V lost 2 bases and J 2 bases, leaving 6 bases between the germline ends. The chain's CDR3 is CASSYQNTNEKLFF. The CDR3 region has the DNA TGTGCCAGCAGTTACCAAAACACTAATGAAAAACTGTTTTTT.